A single sample gave rise to the 27 T cell receptor beta chains below, sequenced in a study of T cells after posttransplantation cyclophosphamide. Sequenced by immunoSEQ multiplex PCR; TCRdb stores in-frame clones only, minus some. This sample carries about 17,000 clones, roughly four fifths of them seen once, and the ten largest clones take around 30%. A marrow graft followed busulfan-fludarabine conditioning, with cyclophosphamide on days +3 and +4. The sample consisted of CD8+ T cells sorted from PBMCs, taken 1903 days after a stem cell transplant with posttransplant cyclophosphamide. All receptors derive from a female patient aged 40-50 years who received an allogeneic stem cell transplant from a related donor, was CMV-positive, and had no GVHD. Some T cells may be transferred from the graft donor.

J is TRBJ2-7 and V is TRBV5-1, with D maybe TRBD2 (6 bases). Germline CDR1 and CDR2: SGHRS and YFSETQ. This CDR3 contains 15 residues. V was shortened by 2 bases and J by 2 bases, with 14 bases between the two germline ends. The CDR3 protein is CASSFTSGFPYEQYF. CDR3 in DNA: TGCGCCAGCAGCTTTACCAGCGGGTTCCCCTACGAGCAGTACTTC.

This clone was counted only a few times. This chain joins TRBV15 and TRBJ1-2, with 9 bases aligning to TRBD1. In germline, CDR1 is LNHNV, CDR2 YYDKDF (reference sequence). J was trimmed by 0 bases and V by 6 bases; bases with no gene match: 11. The CDR3 is 17 residues long. In DNA, the CDR3 is TGTGCCACCAGGGACAGGGGAATTGGTTTTCCTAACTATGGCTACACCTTC. Translating it yields CATRDRGIGFPNYGYTF.

V usage is TRBV9 and J usage is TRBJ2-1; 8 bases map to TRBD2. Trimming took 3 bases from V and 7 from J; bases not matched to a gene: 9. The CDR3 spans 15 residues. Germline V gene lookup returns CDR1 SGDLS and CDR2 YYNGEE. The CDR3 protein is CASSDSGGPGNEQFF. In DNA form, the CDR3 reads TGTGCCAGCAGCGACAGCGGGGGACCGGGGAATGAGCAGTTCTTC.

In this sample, this clone is medium-sized. The chain couples TRBV6-1 to TRBJ2-7; 9 bases line up with TRBD1. Germline CDR1 MNHNS, CDR2 SASEGT. With V trimmed by 4 bases and J by 4 bases, 5 bases remained unmatched. CDR3 length equals 14 residues. The CDR3 loop is CASSATDRGYEQYF. For the CDR3, the DNA is TGTGCCAGCAGTGCCACGGACAGGGGATACGAGCAGTACTTC.

There are a few counts of this clone. The rearrangement joins TRBV27 to TRBJ1-5; D not certain. The V end lost 3 bases, the J end lost 4 bases, and 4 bases lay between the germline ends. The CDR3 totals 12 residues. Germline lookup yields CDR1 MNHEY and CDR2 SMNVEV (reference sequence). Here the CDR3 reads CASSFPNQPQHF. CDR3 nucleotide sequence: TGTGCCAGCAGTTTTCCGAATCAGCCCCAGCATTTT.

The chain employs TRBV6-1 and TRBJ2-3, with D unresolved. The V end was cut by 8 bases, the J end by 7 bases, with 7 bases between. This CDR3 comprises 10 residues. Germline V gene lookup returns CDR1 MNHNS and CDR2 SASEGT. CDR3 DNA sequence: TGTGCCAGCGAGAAACATACGCAGTATTTT. Its protein is CASEKHTQYF.

The V and J genes are TRBV11-2 and TRBJ2-2, with 9 bases matching TRBD1. The germline gives CDR1 SGHAT, CDR2 FQNNGV. Trimming took 5 bases from V and 8 from J; bases not matched to a gene: 9. CDR3 size: 15 residues. The CDR3: CASSPTGQGFGELFF. DNA of the CDR3: TGTGCCAGCAGCCCAACGGGACAGGGTTTTGGGGAGCTGTTTTTT.

The chain is built from TRBV2 and TRBJ2-2; D ambiguous. CDR1 is SNHLY and CDR2 is FYNNEI in the germline V gene. Trimming cost V 8 bases and J 2 bases, with 9 bases left between them. This CDR3 comprises 13 residues. CDR3 DNA: TGTGCCAGCGCGTGGAGTAACACCGGGGAGCTGTTTTTT. Translated: CASAWSNTGELFF.

The V and J genes are TRBV5-6 and TRBJ2-7, with D perhaps TRBD1 (6 bases). Germline V gene lookup returns CDR1 SGHDT and CDR2 YYEEEE. V dropped 0 bases and J dropped 5 bases, with 15 bases sitting between them. The CDR3 sequence is 15 residues long. CDR3 sequence: CASSLDGTGRHEQYF. CDR3 sequence (DNA): TGTGCCAGCAGCTTGGACGGTACAGGGAGACACGAGCAGTACTTC.

The CDR3 spells CASSMDRGLTYEQYF. In nucleotides, the CDR3 is TGTGCCAGCAGCATGGACAGGGGTTTAACTTACGAGCAGTACTTC. This chain links TRBV5-8 with TRBJ2-7; 9 positions match TRBD1. The CDR3 covers 15 residues. Germline V gives CDR1 SGHTS, CDR2 YDEGEE. V trimming: 4 bases; J trimming: 4 bases; junction bases outside the gene matches: 9.

The CDR3 bases are TGCGCCAGCAGCCAAGGTGGCAGCCAAGAGACCCAGTACTTC. Translating gives CASSQGGSQETQYF. This rearrangement joins TRBV4-3 to TRBJ2-5; no firm D call. The CDR3 is made up of 14 amino acids. Per the germline V gene, CDR1 is LGHNA and CDR2 is YSLEER. V shed 1 base and J shed 1 base, with 7 bases lying between them.

This clone has a single count. V and J are TRBV13 and TRBJ2-3; no clear D. V was pared by 5 bases and J by 0 bases, with 24 bases between. The length of the CDR3 is 19 residues. CDR1 is PRHDT and CDR2 is FYEKMQ in the germline V gene (reference sequence). The CDR3 protein is CASSPTTPLPEWSTDTQYF. CDR3 bases: TGTGCCAGCAGCCCAACTACCCCTCTCCCCGAGTGGAGCACAGATACGCAGTATTTT.

V gene TRBV11-2 combines with J gene TRBJ2-5, with D possibly TRBD2 on 6 matching bases. The J call could be wrong; TRBJ2-7 is a better fit for the DNA end. CDR1 and CDR2 (germline): SGHAT, FQNNGV. The CDR3 runs to 16 residues. CDR3 loop: CASSLGGDRGVGEQYF. The CDR3 region has the DNA TGTGCCAGCAGCTTAGGGGGGGACCGGGGAGTGGGCGAGCAGTACTTC.

This clone was seen only once. This chain uses TRBV7-2 with TRBJ2-3; weak D call: TRBD1 (7 bases). The CDR3 sequence is 14 residues long. Deletions cut 7 bases from V and 3 bases from J, with 14 bases between. Germline loops: CDR1 SGHTA, CDR2 FQGNSA. CDR3 nucleotides: TGTGCCAGCAAGGAGGGGGCCTTGACAGATACGCAGTATTTT. Protein product: CASKEGALTDTQYF.

J is TRBJ2-1 and V is TRBV7-3; weak D call: TRBD2 (5 bases). Trimming removed 0 bases at V and 8 bases at J, with 14 bases between. CDR1 SGHTA and CDR2 FQGTGA come from the germline V gene. The CDR3 has 15 amino acids. The CDR3 sequence is CASSLTPEALDEQFF. The CDR3 DNA is TGTGCCAGCAGCTTAACGCCGGAGGCCTTGGATGAGCAGTTCTTC.

The V call is TRBV9, the J call TRBJ1-1; D possibly corresponds to TRBD1 (5 bases). This CDR3 is built from 13 residues. V shed 3 bases and J shed 1 base, with 7 bases lying between them. The germline V gene encodes CDR1 SGDLS and CDR2 YYNGEE. Here the CDR3 reads CASSAGGNTEAFF. CDR3 nucleotide sequence: TGTGCCAGCAGCGCCGGGGGGAACACTGAAGCTTTCTTT.

This chain links TRBV9 with TRBJ2-3; perhaps TRBD1 as D (5 bases). The CDR3 runs to 13 residues. The germline V and J ends were trimmed by 0 bases and 6 bases, with 8 bases remaining between them. Germline V gives CDR1 SGDLS, CDR2 YYNGEE. The CDR3 nucleotides are TGTGCCAGCAGCGTAGCAGGGCGGGATACGCAGTATTTT. Translation gives CASSVAGRDTQYF. The entire variable domain, with the rest obtained from reference TRBV9 and TRBJ2-3, is as follows: DSGVTQTPKHLITATGQRVTLRCSPRSGDLSVYWYQQSLDQGLQFLIQYYNGEERAKGNILERFSAQQFPDLHSELNLSSLELGDSALYFCASSVAGRDTQYFGPGTRLTVL.

This clone was counted once. The V gene is TRBV7-2, the J gene TRBJ1-2; tentatively, D is TRBD1 (5 bases). Germline CDR1 is SGHTA and CDR2 is FQGNSA. The CDR3 length is 14 residues. V lost 5 bases and J 4 bases, leaving 14 bases between the germline ends. The CDR3 protein is CASSSSGAGYGYTF. The CDR3 coding sequence is TGTGCCAGCAGCAGCAGTGGGGCCGGCTATGGCTACACCTTC.

The chain is built from TRBV28 and TRBJ1-2, with TRBD1 matching over 9 bases. This CDR3 is 14 amino acids long. Germline lookup yields CDR1 MDHEN and CDR2 SYDVKM. The trim removed 1 base at V and 7 bases at J, leaving 4 bases unmatched. This CDR3 reads CASSLSGQGSGYTF. DNA for the CDR3: TGTGCCAGCAGTTTATCGGGACAGGGTTCTGGCTACACCTTC.

The chain recombines TRBV11-2 with TRBJ1-1; D is ambiguous. The CDR3 totals 12 residues. The V end was cut by 3 bases, the J end by 1 base, with 3 bases between. Germline CDR1 is SGHAT and CDR2 is FQNNGV. The chain's CDR3 is CASSFGNTEAFF. The CDR3 DNA reads TGTGCCAGCAGCTTCGGGAACACTGAAGCTTTCTTT.

Only one count was recorded for this clone. This chain links TRBV11-2 with TRBJ1-4; tentatively, D is TRBD1 (5 bases). V was shortened by 5 bases and J by 6 bases, with 16 bases between the two germline ends. Per germline, CDR1 SGHAT and CDR2 FQNNGV. The length of the CDR3 is 15 residues. The DNA of the CDR3 is TGTGCCAGCAGCATACTACGGGGGATAGATGAAAAACTGTTTTTT. It specifies CASSILRGIDEKLFF.

This sequence joins TRBV7-9 and TRBJ2-7; D perhaps matches TRBD1 (6 bases). V lost 5 bases to trimming and J lost 3 bases, with 14 bases between them. The CDR3 length is 14 residues. Germline assignment: CDR1 SEHNR and CDR2 FQNEAQ (reference sequence). CDR3 sequence reads: CASSAPGALYEQYF. CDR3 in DNA: TGTGCCAGCAGCGCCCCAGGGGCCCTCTACGAGCAGTACTTC.

The sample holds one count of this clone. V gene TRBV6-1 combines with J gene TRBJ1-1; no definite D call. The CDR3 totals 16 residues. V lost 2 bases, J lost 3 bases, and 16 bases lay in between. Germline CDR1 MNHNS, CDR2 SASEGT. CDR3 in amino acids: CASSEFAGSHDTEAFF. CDR3 in DNA: TGTGCCAGCAGTGAATTTGCGGGTAGTCACGACACTGAAGCTTTCTTT.

This rearrangement joins TRBV28 to TRBJ1-5; 7 positions agree with TRBD1. CDR1 is MDHEN and CDR2 is SYDVKM in the germline V gene. CDR3 size: 15 residues. The trim removed 1 base at V and 4 bases at J, leaving 4 bases unmatched. The CDR3 DNA sequence: TGTGCCAGCAGTTTATCAGGGGGGCGTAATCAGCCCCAGCATTTT. This codes for CASSLSGGRNQPQHF. The full variable domain, rest sourced from reference TRBV28 and TRBJ1-5, is DVKVTQSSRYLVKRTGEKVFLECVQDMDHENMFWYRQDPGLGLRLIYFSYDVKMKEKGDIPEGYSVSREKKERFSLILESASTNQTSMYLCASSLSGGRNQPQHFGDGTRLSIL.

J is TRBJ2-7 and V is TRBV7-9, with 9 nucleotides matching TRBD1. The germline CDR1 and CDR2 sequences are SEHNR and FQNEAQ (reference sequence). This CDR3 spans 14 amino acids. Germline trimming cut 9 bases from V and 1 base from J; bases unmatched to any gene: 7. The CDR3 DNA is TGTGCCAGAGGGGTCGGGACAGGGTCCTACGAGCAGTACTTC. It is translated as CARGVGTGSYEQYF.

V is TRBV29-1 and J is TRBJ1-5, with 10 bases fitting TRBD1. CDR1 and CDR2 (germline): SQVTM, ANQGSEA. With 6 bases clipped from V and 5 bases from J, the junction kept 7 bases outside the gene matches. The CDR3 sequence is 14 residues long. Written as DNA, the CDR3 is TGCAGCGTGCTCGGACAGGGGGTCGATCAGCCCCAGCATTTT. Protein product: CSVLGQGVDQPQHF.

The chain couples TRBV18 to TRBJ2-2; 14 bases are shared with TRBD2. Germline CDR1 is KGHSH and CDR2 is LQKENI. J was trimmed by 4 bases and V by 3 bases; bases with no gene match: 4. The CDR3 contains 17 residues. The CDR3 nucleotides read TGTGCCAGCTCACCGGGACTAGCGGGGGCTATCACCGGGGAGCTGTTTTTT. This translates into CASSPGLAGAITGELFF.